What follows are 18 T cell receptor beta chains derived from one specimen sequenced in a study of CD8 T cells in ankylosing spondylitis. A single record per CDR3 protein comes from TCRdb applying MiXCR to the 5' RACE reads. The data show 150,000 to 250,000 distinct CDR3 sequences, roughly 13% seen once. The sequencing sample was made of blood, either unsorted or a sorted T cell fraction (not recorded which). These receptors all come from a male donor with ankylosing spondylitis or in good health (not recorded which).

This chain joins TRBV6-5 and TRBJ2-1, with D tentatively TRBD1 (6 bases). The germline V gene has CDR1 MNHEY and CDR2 SVGAGI. The CDR3 spans 17 residues. Trimming cost V 2 bases and J 4 bases, with 18 bases left between them. The CDR3 here is CASSYAPGQNLYNEQFF. CDR3 DNA sequence: TGTGCCAGCAGTTACGCCCCTGGACAGAATCTGTACAATGAGCAGTTCTTC.

The table lists this clonotype with a few counts. V is TRBV5-1 and J is TRBJ2-1; 7 positions match TRBD1. This CDR3 is built from 14 residues. Germline CDR1 and CDR2: SGHRS and YFSETQ. Germline trimming cut 4 bases from V and 6 bases from J; bases unmatched to any gene: 7. CDR3 residues: CASSPTGTINEQFF. CDR3 bases: TGCGCCAGCAGCCCGACAGGGACCATCAATGAGCAGTTCTTC.

The chain uses TRBV12-3 or TRBV12-4 and TRBJ2-1; TRBD2 aligns across 8 bases. The CDR3 covers 13 residues. V lost 4 bases and J lost 7; bases outside the gene matches: 3. The CDR3, as DNA: TGTGCCAGCAGTTGGCGGGAGGAAAATGAGCAGTTCTTC. This encodes CASSWREENEQFF.

This rearrangement joins TRBV11-2 to TRBJ2-1, with TRBD2 matching 7 bases. Germline V gene data show CDR1 as SGHAT and CDR2 as FQNNGV. Germline trimming cut 4 bases from V and 2 bases from J; bases unmatched to any gene: 5. The CDR3 covers 15 residues. The CDR3 DNA reads as TGTGCCAGCAGCTCTGAGCGGGACGCCTACAATGAGCAGTTCTTC. It specifies CASSSERDAYNEQFF.

V gene TRBV6-1 combines with J gene TRBJ2-7; 7 positions agree with TRBD1. V dropped 5 bases and J dropped 4; count of bases not matched to a gene: 17. This CDR3 spans 17 amino acids. Germline values: CDR1 MNHNS, CDR2 SASEGT. CDR3 sequence: CASSTTYRQGRMYEQYF. CDR3 DNA: TGTGCCAGCAGTACAACGTATAGACAGGGTCGAATGTACGAGCAGTACTTC.

The gene calls are TRBV11-1 and TRBJ1-1, with no clear D. V lost 8 bases and J 4 bases, leaving 17 bases between the germline ends. The CDR3 totals 14 residues. CDR1 and CDR2 from the germline V gene are SGHAT and FQDESV (reference sequence). CDR3 residues: CASSNSAGPTEAFF. CDR3 coding DNA: TGTGCCAGCTCCAACTCGGCAGGACCCACTGAAGCTTTCTTT.

This clonotype was picked up many times. CDR3 nucleotides: TGCAGTGCTAGAGATAGGGGAGACGGTACGCAGTATTTT. The encoded protein is CSARDRGDGTQYF. This chain connects TRBV20-1 to TRBJ2-3; D assignment may be TRBD1 or TRBD2 (5 bases each). The V end was cut by 0 bases, the J end by 8 bases, with 12 bases between. This CDR3 has 13 amino acids. Germline-derived CDR1 and CDR2 are DFQATT and SNEGSKA (reference sequence).

The V and J genes are TRBV29-1 and TRBJ1-1; tentative D call: TRBD1 (6 bases). The germline CDR1 and CDR2 sequences are SQVTM and ANQGSEA. The CDR3 is 13 residues long. V was shortened by 5 bases and J by 4 bases, with 14 bases between the two germline ends. The CDR3 loop is CSVRGVRATEAFF. The DNA for the CDR3 is TGCAGCGTTAGGGGGGTAAGGGCCACTGAAGCTTTCTTT.

In its sample, this clonotype was seen a few times. The chain carries TRBV7-9 and TRBJ2-5, with 8 bases lining up with TRBD1. J gave up 3 bases and V 3 bases, and 3 bases lay outside the gene matches. The germline CDR1 and CDR2 sequences are SEHNR and FQNEAQ (reference sequence). This CDR3 has 14 amino acids. The CDR3: CASSFTTGEETQYF. CDR3 DNA sequence: TGTGCCAGCAGCTTTACGACAGGGGAAGAGACCCAGTACTTC.

This clonotype was seen only a few times. The rearrangement links TRBV7-9 to TRBJ1-1, with unresolved D. Germline CDR1 reads SEHNR; CDR2 reads FQNEAQ (reference sequence). Trimming took off 4 bases at V and 1 base at J, with 10 bases between the two ends. This CDR3 comprises 14 residues. This chain's CDR3 is CASSSSTANTEAFF. Written as DNA, the CDR3 is TGTGCCAGCAGCTCCTCGACGGCGAACACTGAAGCTTTCTTT.

This clonotype was seen more than once but under ten times. The chain couples TRBV7-6 to TRBJ2-7, with 8 bases fitting TRBD2. V lost 1 base and J lost 0; bases outside the gene matches: 5. CDR3 size: 16 residues. Germline CDR1 and CDR2: SGHVS and FNYEAQ. The CDR3 here is CASSLGLAGPSYEQYF. In nucleotides, the CDR3 is TGTGCCAGCAGCTTAGGGCTAGCGGGTCCCTCCTACGAGCAGTACTTC.

A few counts support this clonotype. V gene TRBV30 combines with J gene TRBJ2-7; D tentatively fits TRBD1 or TRBD2 (7 bases each). This CDR3 spans 14 amino acids. The V and J ends lost 2 bases and 2 bases respectively, with 13 bases between them. The germline V gene has CDR1 GTSNPN and CDR2 SVGIG (reference sequence). Here the CDR3 DNA reads TGTGCCTGGAGTATGGCAGGGGGGGCCTACGAGCAGTACTTC. Protein sequence: CAWSMAGGAYEQYF. Filled out from reference TRBV30 and TRBJ2-7, the complete variable domain reads SQTIHQWPATLVQPVGSPLSLECTVEGTSNPNLYWYRQAAGRGLQLLFYSVGIGQISSEVPQNLSASRPQDRQFILSSKKLLLSDSGFYLCAWSMAGGAYEQYFGPGTRLTVT.

This clonotype was observed a few times. V usage is TRBV2 and J usage is TRBJ2-3; 9 bases are shared with TRBD1. The CDR3 runs 14 residues. With 6 bases clipped from V and 3 bases from J, the junction kept 4 bases outside the gene matches. Per the germline V gene, CDR1 is SNHLY and CDR2 is FYNNEI. The DNA for the CDR3 is TGTGCCAGCAGGACAGGACAGGGGACAGATACGCAGTATTTT. Encoded protein: CASRTGQGTDTQYF.

For the CDR3, the DNA is TGTGCCAGCAGCTGGTCCAACACCGGGGAGCTGTTTTTT. Translation gives CASSWSNTGELFF. The chain has TRBV27 and TRBJ2-2, with no clear D. The CDR3 loop spans 13 amino acids. Germline V gene data show CDR1 as MNHEY and CDR2 as SMNVEV (reference sequence). V was pared by 6 bases and J by 2 bases, with 7 bases between.

This chain uses TRBV7-9 with TRBJ2-1, with D tentatively TRBD1 or TRBD2 (5 bases each). CDR3 length: 12 residues. Germline CDR1 reads SEHNR; CDR2 reads FQNEAQ (reference sequence). The germline V and J ends were trimmed by 8 bases and 10 bases, with 15 bases remaining between them. The CDR3 is CASPGPRLEQFF. The CDR3 DNA is TGTGCCAGCCCGGGACCTCGGTTGGAGCAGTTCTTC.

The table lists this clonotype with a few counts. The chain combines TRBV29-1 with TRBJ1-4; no reliable D call. This CDR3 has 13 residues. The V end was cut by 7 bases, the J end by 7 bases, with 16 bases between. Germline CDR1 and CDR2: SQVTM and ANQGSEA. The CDR3 sequence is CSACPTPGEKLFF. The CDR3 nucleotides read TGCAGCGCCTGCCCTACGCCGGGTGAAAAACTGTTTTTT.

This sequence joins TRBV6-1 and TRBJ1-2; TRBD1 matches 8 bases. The CDR3 is made up of 13 amino acids. The trim removed 8 bases at V and 7 bases at J, leaving 9 bases unmatched. Per the germline V gene, CDR1 is MNHNS and CDR2 is SASEGT. DNA for the CDR3: TGTGCCAGCCTTACCCAGGGGGCAGGTGGCTACACCTTC. This codes for CASLTQGAGGYTF.

This chain connects TRBV19 to TRBJ1-1, with D possibly matching TRBD1 (5 bases). The CDR3 runs to 13 residues. Looked up from germline, CDR1 is LNHDA and CDR2 is SQIVND (reference sequence). Trimming left V 2 bases short and J 3 bases short, with 7 bases between. CDR3 region: CASSIPGYTEAFF. The CDR3 bases are TGTGCCAGTAGTATACCAGGGTACACTGAAGCTTTCTTT.